These 15 T cell receptor beta chains came from one sample sequenced in a study of blood T cell repertoires in COVID-19. Data came from immunoSEQ multiplex PCR; TCRdb stores just in-frame clones and leaves some out. Counted here are some 330,000 clones, around 86% occurring once; the ten biggest clones make up about 4.9%. The specimen sequenced was PBMCs or T cells enriched from blood (not recorded which). The receptors were gathered from a woman aged 45-60 years who had recovered from COVID-19.

This chain joins TRBV9 and TRBJ2-1, with D possibly TRBD2 on 5 matching bases. V dropped 4 bases and J dropped 2 bases, with 13 bases sitting between them. CDR3 length: 15 amino acids. Looked up from germline, CDR1 is SGDLS and CDR2 is YYNGEE. For the CDR3, the DNA is TGTGCCAGCAGCTCCCTGCCCGGGACCTACAATGAGCAGTTCTTC. The encoded protein is CASSSLPGTYNEQFF.

This clone came up a few times. The chain uses TRBV27 and TRBJ2-3; D remains unclear. Trimming stripped 2 bases from V and 2 bases from J, with 5 bases between. Germline CDR1 is MNHEY and CDR2 is SMNVEV (reference sequence). This CDR3 comprises 13 residues. In DNA, the CDR3 is TGTGCCAGCAGTTTACTTATCACAGATACGCAGTATTTT. This translates into CASSLLITDTQYF.

The genes are TRBV19 and TRBJ1-2; TRBD1 is a possible D gene (6 bases). The CDR3 loop spans 16 amino acids. Trimming removed 4 bases from V and 0 bases from J, with 15 bases in between. CDR1 is LNHDA and CDR2 is SQIVND in the germline V gene (reference sequence). As DNA, the CDR3 is TGTGCCAGTAGTACGGGGGGCAGGTTTACTAACTATGGCTACACCTTC. Amino acids: CASSTGGRFTNYGYTF. Full variable domain (rest looked up from reference TRBV19 and TRBJ1-2): DGGITQSPKYLFRKEGQNVTLSCEQNLNHDAMYWYRQDPGQGLRLIYYSQIVNDFQKGDIAEGYSVSREKKESFPLTVTSAQKNPTAFYLCASSTGGRFTNYGYTFGSGTRLTVV.

The chain combines TRBV7-9 with TRBJ1-2, with 9 bases aligning to TRBD1. The CDR3 loop spans 15 amino acids. Germline V gene data show CDR1 as SEHNR and CDR2 as FQNEAQ (reference sequence). Germline trimming cut 5 bases from V and 4 bases from J; bases unmatched to any gene: 8. The CDR3 spells CASSDITGGGYGYTF. Here the CDR3 DNA reads TGTGCCAGCAGCGACATAACAGGGGGCGGCTATGGCTACACCTTC.

The V call is TRBV14, the J call TRBJ1-1; possible D gene TRBD1, 5 bases. The CDR3 runs 15 residues. CDR1 and CDR2 (germline): SGHDN, FVKESK. The V end lost 1 base, the J end lost 4 bases, and 13 bases lay between the germline ends. Written as DNA, the CDR3 is TGTGCCAGCAGCCAAGTAAGGGGTATTAGCACTGAAGCTTTCTTT. As protein: CASSQVRGISTEAFF.

The V gene is TRBV6-5, the J gene TRBJ1-1, with TRBD1 as a possible D gene (5 bases). This CDR3 has 15 residues. Trimming stripped 5 bases from V and 0 bases from J, with 13 bases between. Germline CDR1 is MNHEY and CDR2 is SVGAGI. CDR3 sequence reads: CASSKQEGMNTEAFF. The CDR3 bases are TGTGCCAGCAGTAAACAGGAAGGTATGAACACTGAAGCTTTCTTT.

This chain uses TRBV5-5 with TRBJ2-1; 11 bases are shared with TRBD1. This CDR3 comprises 14 residues. The V and J ends lost 2 bases and 7 bases, in that order; junction bases with no gene match: 2. The V gene's germline CDR1 is SGHKS and CDR2 YYEKEE (reference sequence). For the CDR3, the DNA is TGTGCCAGCAGCTTCTGGGACAGGGGGAATGAGCAGTTCTTC. It encodes CASSFWDRGNEQFF.

The V call is TRBV20-1, the J call TRBJ2-3; 12 bases are shared with TRBD2. After removal of 6 bases from V and 2 bases from J, the junction contained 12 bases not matched to a gene. CDR1 and CDR2 from the germline V gene are DFQATT and SNEGSKA (reference sequence). This CDR3 contains 17 residues. The CDR3 loop reads CSASAQLAGGPTDTQYF. The CDR3, as DNA: TGCAGTGCCAGTGCCCAACTAGCGGGGGGTCCCACAGATACGCAGTATTTT.

The chain recombines TRBV7-9 with TRBJ2-1; possibly TRBD1 for D (5 bases). Germline V CDR1 and CDR2: SEHNR, FQNEAQ (reference sequence). Trimming took off 2 bases at V and 8 bases at J, with 13 bases between the two ends. CDR3 size: 14 residues. CDR3 in amino acids: CASSLIGAVDEQFF. The CDR3 DNA follows: TGTGCCAGCAGCTTAATAGGGGCGGTTGATGAGCAGTTCTTC.

The chain links TRBV2 to TRBJ1-1; 9 bases line up with TRBD1. The CDR3 totals 14 residues. Losses at the gene ends were 6 bases for V and 7 bases for J; bases not matched to a gene: 9. Germline V gives CDR1 SNHLY, CDR2 FYNNEI. The DNA for the CDR3 is TGTGCCAGCAGAACAGGGGGCTTGGGGGGTGAAGCTTTCTTT. Translation gives CASRTGGLGGEAFF. The variable domain in full, with the rest retrieved from reference TRBV2 and TRBJ1-1, is EPEVTQTPSHQVTQMGQEVILRCVPISNHLYFYWYRQILGQKVEFLVSFYNNEISEKSEIFDDQFSVERPDGSNFTLKIRSTKLEDSAMYFCASRTGGLGGEAFFGQGTRLTVV.

This clone was picked up one time. As DNA, the CDR3 is TGCAGCACCTGGGGGGGTGGTACGCAGTATTTT. It is translated as CSTWGGGTQYF. V and J are TRBV29-1 and TRBJ2-3, with 7 bases aligning to TRBD2. V gave up 8 bases and J gave up 8 bases; unmatched junction bases: 7. The germline gives CDR1 SQVTM, CDR2 ANQGSEA. CDR3 size: 11 residues.

The chain has TRBV5-5 and TRBJ2-3, with D possibly matching TRBD2 (6 bases). Trimming left V 1 base short and J 8 bases short, with 17 bases between. Germline V CDR1 and CDR2: SGHKS, YYEKEE (reference sequence). CDR3 length equals 15 residues. CDR3 bases: TGTGCCAGCAGCTTGCAGGGCGGGGTGCAGGTTACGCAGTATTTT. This encodes CASSLQGGVQVTQYF.

This rearrangement joins TRBV6-5 to TRBJ1-5, with D tentatively TRBD1 (6 bases). Germline V gives CDR1 MNHEY, CDR2 SVGAGI. The CDR3 has 15 amino acids. V gave up 8 bases and J gave up 2 bases, with 16 bases separating them. For the CDR3, the DNA is TGTGCCAGCGGGGGACGGGAGGGGGGCAATCAGCCCCAGCATTTT. Its protein is CASGGREGGNQPQHF.

V is TRBV30 and J is TRBJ2-2, with unresolved D. Germline V CDR1 and CDR2: GTSNPN, SVGIG (reference sequence). The CDR3 extends over 13 amino acids. The germline V and J ends were trimmed by 0 bases and 7 bases, with 9 bases remaining between them. The DNA of the CDR3 is TGTGCCTGGAGTGTACTCGGGTACGGGGAGCTGTTTTTT. Amino acid sequence: CAWSVLGYGELFF.

The V gene is TRBV9, the J gene TRBJ2-2; D is unresolved. Germline V lookup: CDR1 SGDLS, CDR2 YYNGEE. Trimming removed 0 bases at V and 6 bases at J, with 3 bases between. The CDR3 covers 12 residues. The CDR3 protein is CASSVVSGELFF. The DNA for the CDR3 is TGTGCCAGCAGCGTAGTATCCGGGGAGCTGTTTTTT.